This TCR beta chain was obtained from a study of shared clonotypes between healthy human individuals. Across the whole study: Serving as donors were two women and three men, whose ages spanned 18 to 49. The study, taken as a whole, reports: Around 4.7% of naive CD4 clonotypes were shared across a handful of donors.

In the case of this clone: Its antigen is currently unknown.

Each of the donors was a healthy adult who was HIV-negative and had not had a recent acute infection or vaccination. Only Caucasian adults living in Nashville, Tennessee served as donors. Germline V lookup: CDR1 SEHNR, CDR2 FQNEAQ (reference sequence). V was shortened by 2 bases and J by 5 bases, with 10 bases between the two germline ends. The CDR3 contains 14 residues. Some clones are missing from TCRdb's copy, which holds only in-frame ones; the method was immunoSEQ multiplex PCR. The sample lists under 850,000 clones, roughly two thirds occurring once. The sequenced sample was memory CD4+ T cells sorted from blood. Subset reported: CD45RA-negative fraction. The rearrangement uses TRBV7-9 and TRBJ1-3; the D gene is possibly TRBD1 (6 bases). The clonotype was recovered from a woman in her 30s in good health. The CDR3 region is CASSLPRDRNTIYF. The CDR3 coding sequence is TGTGCCAGCAGCTTACCGCGGGACAGAAACACCATATATTTT. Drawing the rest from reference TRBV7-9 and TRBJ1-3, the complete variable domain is DTGVSQNPRHKITKRGQNVTFRCDPISEHNRLYWYRQTLGQGPEFLTYFQNEAQLEKSRLLSDRFSAERPKGSFSTLEIQRTEQGDSAMYLCASSLPRDRNTIYFGEGSWLTVV.